This T cell receptor beta chain was sequenced during a study of cytomegalovirus exposure and HLA in healthy donors. Findings of the study overall: Further analysis was carried out later, and it showed several of the most significant clusters appearing linked to common viral pathogens. Confirmation in vitro established that a few CMV-associated chains were specific for CMV antigens. The productive fraction for most TCR beta V segments was about 87% or about 30% in an earlier analysis.

A multiplex PCR was run with 60 Vbeta primers and 13 Jbeta primers. Only in-frame clones appear in the TCRdb table, and some are missing; sequencing was by immunoSEQ multiplex PCR. The table has over 150,000 clones, 75% to 90% seen once; the top ten hold approximately 2%. Germline V gene data show CDR1 as SGHRS and CDR2 as YFSETQ. This CDR3 comprises 17 residues. The V segment lost 4 bases and the J segment 8 bases; nucleotides outside the gene matches: 17. As for this clone: Its antigen is as yet unknown.

There were likely unrecorded immune exposures, though donors were nominally healthy when sampled. The sample consisted of PBMCs. The V gene is TRBV5-1, the J gene TRBJ2-3, with TRBD2 identical over 9 bases. The sequence was obtained from a woman aged 18-35 years in good health and CMV-seronegative. The DNA for the CDR3 is TGCGCCAGCAGCACCGTAGGTAGCGGGGGCCCTTTGCGTACGCAGTATTTT. It codes for CASSTVGSGGPLRTQYF. The full variable domain, with the rest looked up from reference TRBV5-1 and TRBJ2-3, is KAGVTQTPRYLIKTRGQQVTLSCSPISGHRSVSWYQQTPGQGLQFLFEYFSETQRNKGNFPGRFSGRQFSNSRSEMNVSTLELGDSALYLCASSTVGSGGPLRTQYFGPGTRLTVL.